This TCR beta chain was sequenced for a study of blood T cell repertoires in COVID-19. Under the authors' procedure: For nucleated cells, counts were estimated from reference gene primer amplification. TCRdb keeps only in-frame clones here, not all; method: immunoSEQ multiplex PCR. V and J calls and clone size are as listed in that table; D and trimming were resolved from the DNA. The data show some 7,800 clones, around 86% seen once. This CDR3 contains 13 residues. The V end lost 9 bases, the J end lost 4 bases, and 12 bases lay between the germline ends. The germline V gene encodes CDR1 KGHDR and CDR2 SFDVKD.

V usage is TRBV24-1 and J usage is TRBJ1-5, with D tentatively TRBD1 (5 bases). Input material: peripheral blood. The source is a woman aged 55-75 years with active COVID-19. Here the CDR3 reads CATSQASNQPQHF. The CDR3 DNA follows: TGTGCCACCTCACAGGCCTCTAATCAGCCCCAGCATTTT.